One and the same sample provided the 4 T cell receptor beta chains below, sequenced in a study of cytomegalovirus exposure and HLA in healthy donors. 60 Vbeta and 13 Jbeta primers were used in PCR. Measured with immunoSEQ multiplex PCR; TCRdb has only the in-frame clones, and not every one. The sample has approximately 160,000 clones, roughly 82% seen once. Specimen: PBMCs. The receptors stem from a woman under 40 in good health and CMV-seronegative.

This clone appeared a single time. This rearrangement joins TRBV14 to TRBJ2-1, with TRBD1 as a possible D gene (6 bases). CDR1 SGHDN and CDR2 FVKESK come from the germline V gene. This CDR3 is built from 16 residues. V lost 8 bases, J lost 6 bases, and 23 bases lay in between. The CDR3 reads CASHPPGQLGVNEQFF. CDR3 bases: TGTGCCAGCCACCCTCCGGGACAACTCGGTGTCAATGAGCAGTTCTTC.

This sequence joins TRBV12-5 and TRBJ1-1, with 8 bases identical to TRBD1. With V trimmed by 6 bases and J by 4 bases, 7 bases remained unmatched. Germline loops: CDR1 LGHNT, CDR2 FRNRAP. CDR3 length: 14 residues. CDR3 nucleotide sequence: TGTGCTAGTGGCAGGGGGCTACGTGGCACTGAAGCTTTCTTT. Its protein is CASGRGLRGTEAFF.

This chain uses TRBV27 with TRBJ1-1; tentatively, D is TRBD1 (6 bases). The CDR3 is 14 residues long. Germline lookup yields CDR1 MNHEY and CDR2 SMNVEV (reference sequence). V was clipped by 5 bases and J by 8 bases, with 18 bases between them. This CDR3 reads CASSVGGGATEAFF. The CDR3, as DNA: TGTGCCAGCAGTGTGGGTGGGGGGGCAACAGAAGCTTTCTTT.

The CDR3 DNA reads as TGTGCCAGCAGCTCACGGGCAGGGGGGTACGAGCAGTACTTC. Translated: CASSSRAGGYEQYF. The chain uses TRBV7-2 and TRBJ2-7; possible D gene TRBD1, 7 bases. This CDR3 spans 14 amino acids. Germline V gene data show CDR1 as SGHTA and CDR2 as FQGNSA. Trimming took off 4 bases at V and 4 bases at J, with 14 bases between the two ends.